This entry lists 22 T cell receptor beta chains sequenced from one sample in a study of blood T cell repertoires in COVID-19 (dated by TCRdb to 2018 to 2020). The receptor library was made with the immunoSEQ multiplex PCR assay. Drawn from immuneACCESS, this table holds only the in-frame rearrangements with V and J called that TCRdb kept. Clones are partly lost; checked studies trace under half to an unresolved V gene and leave the rest unexplained. The sample table shows around 250,000 clones, and more than 85% are seen once. 4.1% of the sample goes to the ten largest clones. Sequencing used PBMCs or T cells enriched from blood (not recorded which). The source of these receptors is a woman aged 25 to 39 who had recovered from COVID-19.

The chain uses TRBV19 and TRBJ2-7; TRBD1 matches at 7 bases. Germline V gene sequence: CDR1 LNHDA, CDR2 SQIVND (reference sequence). The CDR3 length is 14 residues. After removal of 4 bases from V and 6 bases from J, the junction contained 9 bases not matched to a gene. The CDR3 is CASSTPGTAGEQYF. CDR3 DNA: TGTGCCAGTAGTACCCCCGGGACAGCCGGCGAGCAGTACTTC.

The chain combines TRBV28 with TRBJ1-2; 8 bases fit TRBD1. Trimming cost V 4 bases and J 7 bases; bases outside gene matches: 8. This CDR3 is 14 amino acids long. CDR1 MDHEN and CDR2 SYDVKM come from the germline V gene. Written as DNA, the CDR3 is TGTGCCAGCAGTTACCCAGGGGGCGCCTTTGGCTACACCTTC. Its translation is CASSYPGGAFGYTF.

This clone was recorded once. V gene TRBV6-2 or TRBV6-3 combines with J gene TRBJ1-5; possibly TRBD1 for D (5 bases). This CDR3 has 15 residues. Germline V gene lookup returns CDR1 MNHEY and CDR2 SVGEGT. The V and J ends lost 5 bases and 5 bases respectively, with 16 bases between them. This CDR3 is CASSQTAQGHQPQHF. The CDR3 DNA reads TGTGCCAGCAGTCAGACGGCCCAGGGCCATCAGCCCCAGCATTTT.

The V call is TRBV27, the J call TRBJ2-7; TRBD2 aligns across 9 bases. This CDR3 comprises 15 residues. The junction had 5 bases not matched to a gene; V was cut back by 0 bases and J by 5 bases. From germline, CDR1 is MNHEY and CDR2 SMNVEV (reference sequence). The CDR3 DNA follows: TGTGCCAGCAGTTTATCCGCGGGAGGGTTGAACGAGCAGTACTTC. Translation gives CASSLSAGGLNEQYF.

This chain links TRBV28 with TRBJ2-3, with TRBD2 matching over 9 bases. V dropped 7 bases and J dropped 4; count of bases not matched to a gene: 6. Germline CDR1 and CDR2: MDHEN and SYDVKM. The CDR3 length is 14 residues. The CDR3 coding sequence is TGTGCCAGCACTTCCGAGCGGGAGGCAGATACGCAGTATTTT. This gives the protein CASTSEREADTQYF.

This clone was recorded a few times. V is TRBV15 and J is TRBJ1-1; 7 bases align to TRBD1. After removal of 0 bases from V and 0 bases from J, the junction contained 7 bases not matched to a gene. The V gene's germline CDR1 is LNHNV and CDR2 YYDKDF (reference sequence). This CDR3 comprises 17 residues. The CDR3 here is CATSRDRPGGMNTEAFF. The CDR3, as DNA: TGTGCCACCAGCAGAGATAGGCCAGGGGGGATGAACACTGAAGCTTTCTTT.

The V and J genes are TRBV2 and TRBJ2-4, with a tentative D call TRBD1 (5 bases). V gave up 5 bases and J gave up 0 bases, with 8 bases separating them. In germline, CDR1 is SNHLY, CDR2 FYNNEI. The length of the CDR3 is 14 residues. CDR3 sequence (DNA): TGTGCCAGCAGTCCCCAGGGAGCCAAAAACATTCAGTACTTC. Protein product: CASSPQGAKNIQYF.

CDR3: CAISEFITANTEAFF. The CDR3 DNA is TGTGCCATCAGTGAGTTTATAACAGCCAACACTGAAGCTTTCTTT. This chain joins TRBV10-3 and TRBJ1-1; no clear D gene. V shed 1 base and J shed 2 bases, with 11 bases lying between them. Germline CDR1 and CDR2: ENHRY and SYGVKD. The CDR3 sequence is 15 residues long.

This clone was recorded once. The chain uses TRBV28 and TRBJ1-2; TRBD1 might be the D (6 bases). From germline, CDR1 is MDHEN and CDR2 SYDVKM. The CDR3 is 14 residues long. Trimming cost V 7 bases and J 5 bases, with 17 bases left between them. The CDR3 protein is CASTDDRLAYGYTF. CDR3 DNA: TGTGCCAGCACTGATGACAGGTTGGCGTATGGCTACACCTTC.

CDR3 amino acids: CASSQQGISNQPQHF. Written as DNA, the CDR3 is TGCGCCAGCAGTCAACAGGGGATTAGCAATCAGCCCCAGCATTTT. The chain links TRBV4-1 to TRBJ1-5; 7 positions match TRBD1. The junction had 5 bases not matched to a gene; V was cut back by 6 bases and J by 0 bases. This CDR3 is 15 amino acids long. Germline V gives CDR1 MGHRA, CDR2 YSYEKL.

The chain uses TRBV15 and TRBJ1-4, with TRBD1 as a possible D gene (6 bases). Trimming shortened V by 8 bases and J by 2 bases, and 15 bases separated the two germline ends. Per the germline V gene, CDR1 is LNHNV and CDR2 is YYDKDF (reference sequence). The CDR3 length is 15 residues. This CDR3 reads CATSLLTGTNEKLFF. The CDR3 region has the DNA TGTGCCACCTCCTTGTTAACAGGGACTAATGAAAAACTGTTTTTT.

CDR3 coding DNA: TGTGCCACCGGAGGAATAGCGGGAGGGACAGATACGCAGTATTTT. Translating it yields CATGGIAGGTDTQYF. The rearrangement joins TRBV24-1 to TRBJ2-3; 11 bases map to TRBD2. CDR1 and CDR2 from the germline V gene are KGHDR and SFDVKD. V gave up 9 bases and J gave up 3 bases; unmatched junction bases: 7. The CDR3 sequence is 15 residues long.

CDR3: CASSPPTGANNSPLHF. In DNA, the CDR3 is TGTGCCAGCAGCCCACCGACAGGGGCTAATAATTCACCCCTCCACTTT. V usage is TRBV3-1 (or the pseudogene TRBV3-2) and J usage is TRBJ1-6, with 8 nucleotides matching TRBD1. The CDR3 has 16 amino acids. The junction had 7 bases not matched to a gene; V was cut back by 4 bases and J by 5 bases. Germline CDR1 reads LGHDT; CDR2 reads YNNKEL (reference sequence).

The rearrangement joins TRBV28 to TRBJ2-1; maybe TRBD2 (7 bases). Trimming left V 2 bases short and J 3 bases short, with 11 bases between. The V gene's germline CDR1 is MDHEN and CDR2 SYDVKM. CDR3 length: 15 residues. The CDR3 nucleotides read TGTGCCAGCAGTTTAGAGGGGGAGGGCTACAATGAGCAGTTCTTC. This sequence encodes CASSLEGEGYNEQFF.

The chain uses TRBV3-1 (or the pseudogene TRBV3-2) and TRBJ1-2; D perhaps matches TRBD1 (5 bases). Germline V gene data show CDR1 as LGHDT and CDR2 as YNNKEL (reference sequence). CDR3 size: 16 residues. The V end was cut by 6 bases, the J end by 8 bases, with 25 bases between. The DNA for the CDR3 is TGTGCCAGCAGTACCCAGGGTGGGACTCGTCTGGGGGGCTACACCTTC. Its protein product is CASSTQGGTRLGGYTF.

The chain employs TRBV2 and TRBJ2-5, with D possibly matching TRBD2 (6 bases). Germline assignment: CDR1 SNHLY and CDR2 FYNNEI. Trimming left V 11 bases short and J 4 bases short, with 23 bases between. The CDR3 is made up of 15 amino acids. CDR3 sequence: CAGGMGSGSGETQYF. As DNA, the CDR3 is TGTGCCGGGGGGATGGGGTCCGGCAGTGGAGAGACCCAGTACTTC.

CDR3 residues: CASSFRGQLSSYNSPLHF. The CDR3 nucleotides are TGTGCCAGCAGTTTCAGAGGACAACTCAGCTCCTATAATTCACCCCTCCACTTT. V is TRBV27 and J is TRBJ1-6; D may be TRBD1 (5 bases). There are 18 residues in the CDR3. V was pared by 3 bases and J by 0 bases, with 15 bases between. CDR1 is MNHEY and CDR2 is SMNVEV in the germline V gene (reference sequence).

The CDR3 sequence: CASSLGQGPSYEQYF. The CDR3 DNA reads as TGTGCCAGCAGTTTGGGACAGGGTCCTTCCTACGAGCAGTACTTC. This chain uses TRBV28 with TRBJ2-7, with 9 bases identical to TRBD1. Germline CDR1 and CDR2: MDHEN and SYDVKM. V lost 3 bases to trimming and J lost 1 base; unmatched junction nucleotides: 4. The CDR3 length is 15 residues.

This clone was found a few times. This sequence joins TRBV19 and TRBJ2-1; D is uncertain. Germline V gene data show CDR1 as LNHDA and CDR2 as SQIVND (reference sequence). Trimming cost V 8 bases and J 8 bases, with 13 bases left between them. This CDR3 region has 12 residues. CDR3 in amino acids: CASAIFEYEQFF. In DNA, the CDR3 is TGTGCCAGTGCTATTTTTGAGTATGAGCAGTTCTTC.

V and J are TRBV4-2 and TRBJ1-2, with 10 bases matching TRBD1. After removal of 3 bases from V and 7 bases from J, the junction contained 11 bases not matched to a gene. Germline values: CDR1 LGHNA, CDR2 YNFKEQ. The CDR3 contains 16 residues. This chain's CDR3 is CASSQGPGQGLGGYTF. The CDR3 bases are TGTGCCAGCAGCCAGGGCCCGGGACAGGGGTTGGGTGGCTACACCTTC.

The V and J genes are TRBV3-1 (or the pseudogene TRBV3-2) and TRBJ2-7; D perhaps matches TRBD1 (6 bases). CDR1 and CDR2 from the germline V gene are LGHDT and YNNKEL (reference sequence). Trimming left V 5 bases short and J 3 bases short, with 14 bases between. This CDR3 is 14 amino acids long. The CDR3 nucleotides read TGTGCCAGCAGCTCAGAGGGGACAAGCTACGAGCAGTACTTC. It codes for CASSSEGTSYEQYF.

The genes are TRBV5-1 and TRBJ2-3; D ambiguous. Trimming stripped 2 bases from V and 1 base from J, with 14 bases between. This CDR3 has 16 amino acids. The V gene's germline CDR1 is SGHRS and CDR2 YFSETQ. The CDR3 here is CASSFIPTSGTDTQYF. The CDR3 coding sequence is TGCGCCAGCAGCTTCATACCAACGTCGGGCACAGATACGCAGTATTTT.